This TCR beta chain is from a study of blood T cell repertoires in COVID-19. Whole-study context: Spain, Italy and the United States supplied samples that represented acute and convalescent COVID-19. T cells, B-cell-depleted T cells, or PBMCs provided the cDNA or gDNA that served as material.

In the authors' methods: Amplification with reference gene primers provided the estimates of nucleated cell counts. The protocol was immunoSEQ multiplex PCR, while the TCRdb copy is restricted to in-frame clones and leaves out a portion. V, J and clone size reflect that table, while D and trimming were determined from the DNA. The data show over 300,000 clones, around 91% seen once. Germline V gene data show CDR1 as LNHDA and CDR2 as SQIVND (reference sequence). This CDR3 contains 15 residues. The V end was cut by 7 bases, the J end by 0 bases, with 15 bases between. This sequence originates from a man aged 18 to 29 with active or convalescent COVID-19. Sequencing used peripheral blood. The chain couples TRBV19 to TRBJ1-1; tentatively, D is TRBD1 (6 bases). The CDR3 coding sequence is TGTGCCAGTACCTGGGGGCAGAACATGAACACTGAAGCTTTCTTT. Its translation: CASTWGQNMNTEAFF. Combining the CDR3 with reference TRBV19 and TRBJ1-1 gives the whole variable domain DGGITQSPKYLFRKEGQNVTLSCEQNLNHDAMYWYRQDPGQGLRLIYYSQIVNDFQKGDIAEGYSVSREKKESFPLTVTSAQKNPTAFYLCASTWGQNMNTEAFFGQGTRLTVV.